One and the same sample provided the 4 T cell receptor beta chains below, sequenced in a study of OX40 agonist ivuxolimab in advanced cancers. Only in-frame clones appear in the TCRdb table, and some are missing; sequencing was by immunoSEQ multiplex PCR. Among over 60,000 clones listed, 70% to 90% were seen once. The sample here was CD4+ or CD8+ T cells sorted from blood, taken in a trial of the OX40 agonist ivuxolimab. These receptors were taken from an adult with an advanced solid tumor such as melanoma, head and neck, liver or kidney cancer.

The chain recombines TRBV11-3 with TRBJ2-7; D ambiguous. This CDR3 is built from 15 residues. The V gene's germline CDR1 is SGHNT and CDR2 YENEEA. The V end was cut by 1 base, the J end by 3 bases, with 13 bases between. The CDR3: CASSLGRGISYEQYF. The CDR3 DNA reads TGTGCCAGCAGCTTAGGTCGTGGAATAAGCTACGAGCAGTACTTC.

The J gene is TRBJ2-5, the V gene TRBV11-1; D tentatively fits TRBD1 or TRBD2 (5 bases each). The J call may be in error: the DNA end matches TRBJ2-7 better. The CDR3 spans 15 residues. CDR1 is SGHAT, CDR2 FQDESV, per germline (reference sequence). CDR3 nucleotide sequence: TGTGCCAGCAGCTCCGAAGGAGCCAGGGCGGGCGAGCAGTACTTC. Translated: CASSSEGARAGEQYF.

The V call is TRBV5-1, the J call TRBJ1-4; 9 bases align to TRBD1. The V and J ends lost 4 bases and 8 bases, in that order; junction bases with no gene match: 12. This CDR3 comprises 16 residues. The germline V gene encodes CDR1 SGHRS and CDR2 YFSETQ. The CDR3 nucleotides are TGCGCCAGCAGCACAGGGACAGGGTATCTCACGGAAAAACTGTTTTTT. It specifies CASSTGTGYLTEKLFF. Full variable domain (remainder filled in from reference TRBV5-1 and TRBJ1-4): KAGVTQTPRYLIKTRGQQVTLSCSPISGHRSVSWYQQTPGQGLQFLFEYFSETQRNKGNFPGRFSGRQFSNSRSEMNVSTLELGDSALYLCASSTGTGYLTEKLFFGSGTQLSVL.

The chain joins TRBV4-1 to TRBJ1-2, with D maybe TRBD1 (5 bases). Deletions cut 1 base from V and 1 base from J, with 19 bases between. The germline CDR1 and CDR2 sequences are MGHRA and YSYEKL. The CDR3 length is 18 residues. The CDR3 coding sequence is TGCGCCAGCAGCCAAGTTCTACAGGAGAAATTGTTTAACTATGGCTACACCTTC. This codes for CASSQVLQEKLFNYGYTF.